The 7 T cell receptor beta chains given below trace back to one sample, sequenced in a study of blood T cell repertoires in COVID-19. Libraries were prepared by immunoSEQ multiplex PCR; TCRdb keeps only in-frame clonotypes and omits some of them. The sample records 150,000 to 200,000 clones, around 86% being singletons. Sequenced sample: peripheral blood. These receptors all come from a woman in her sixties or seventies with COVID-19, enrolled during active disease.

This chain uses TRBV7-2 with TRBJ2-7; TRBD2 aligns across 8 bases. The CDR3 extends over 15 amino acids. CDR1 and CDR2 (germline): SGHTA, FQGNSA. Trimming at V came to 5 bases and at J to 3 bases, leaving 9 bases not matched to a gene. In nucleotides, the CDR3 is TGTGCCAGCAGCCTCGCGAGCGGGAGTATCTACGAGCAGTACTTC. It codes for CASSLASGSIYEQYF. The full variable domain, rest sourced from reference TRBV7-2 and TRBJ2-7, is GAGVSQSPSNKVTEKGKDVELRCDPISGHTALYWYRQSLGQGLEFLIYFQGNSAPDKSGLPSDRFSAERTGGSVSTLTIQRTQQEDSAVYLCASSLASGSIYEQYFGPGTRLTVT.

This clone was recorded a few times. CDR3 bases: TGTGCCAGCAGACCCCTAAGGTCGGCGGCGGCCTATGAGCAGTTCTTC. It specifies CASRPLRSAAAYEQFF. This chain connects TRBV28 to TRBJ2-1; D remains ambiguous. CDR1 is MDHEN and CDR2 is SYDVKM in the germline V gene. V dropped 6 bases and J dropped 8 bases, with 23 bases sitting between them. The CDR3 has 16 residues.

The rearrangement uses TRBV18 and TRBJ2-3; 9 nucleotides align to TRBD1. V shed 6 bases, J shed 8 bases, and the junction held 6 bases outside the gene matches. The germline CDR1 and CDR2 sequences are KGHSH and LQKENI. The CDR3 is made up of 13 amino acids. CDR3 in DNA: TGTGCCAGCTCGACAGGGGGGTCGAGTACGCAGTATTTT. Amino acids: CASSTGGSSTQYF.

This rearrangement joins TRBV9 to TRBJ2-5; TRBD2 aligns across 8 bases. J was trimmed by 0 bases and V by 0 bases; bases with no gene match: 10. This CDR3 has 18 residues. Germline CDR1 and CDR2: SGDLS and YYNGEE. CDR3 in amino acids: CASSVVPFPGGNQETQYF. The CDR3 region has the DNA TGTGCCAGCAGCGTAGTCCCCTTTCCGGGAGGGAACCAAGAGACCCAGTACTTC.

The CDR3 region is CAWSGLAGGETQYF. The CDR3 DNA is TGTGCCTGGAGTGGATTAGCGGGAGGAGAGACCCAGTACTTC. The gene calls are TRBV30 and TRBJ2-5; 10 bases are shared with TRBD2. V trimming: 1 base; J trimming: 4 bases; junction bases outside the gene matches: 3. Looked up from germline, CDR1 is GTSNPN and CDR2 is SVGIG (reference sequence). The CDR3 has 14 amino acids. Complete variable domain (other parts from reference TRBV30 and TRBJ2-5): SQTIHQWPATLVQPVGSPLSLECTVEGTSNPNLYWYRQAAGRGLQLLFYSVGIGQISSEVPQNLSASRPQDRQFILSSKKLLLSDSGFYLCAWSGLAGGETQYFGPGTRLLVL.

The V and J genes are TRBV28 and TRBJ1-1; D gene uncertain. Trimming shortened V by 3 bases and J by 4 bases, and 3 bases separated the two germline ends. CDR3 length: 11 residues. Germline V gene lookup returns CDR1 MDHEN and CDR2 SYDVKM. CDR3 residues: CASSFGTEAFF. The CDR3 nucleotides are TGTGCCAGCAGTTTCGGCACTGAAGCTTTCTTT. The variable domain in full, completed from reference TRBV28 and TRBJ1-1, reads DVKVTQSSRYLVKRTGEKVFLECVQDMDHENMFWYRQDPGLGLRLIYFSYDVKMKEKGDIPEGYSVSREKKERFSLILESASTNQTSMYLCASSFGTEAFFGQGTRLTVV.

This rearrangement joins TRBV18 to TRBJ2-3; D perhaps matches TRBD1 (8 bases). V lost 3 bases, J lost 3 bases, and 13 bases lay in between. The V gene's germline CDR1 is KGHSH and CDR2 LQKENI. This CDR3 region has 15 residues. The CDR3 is CASSPSQGGTDTQYF. The CDR3 coding sequence is TGTGCCAGCTCACCCTCACAGGGGGGGACAGATACGCAGTATTTT.